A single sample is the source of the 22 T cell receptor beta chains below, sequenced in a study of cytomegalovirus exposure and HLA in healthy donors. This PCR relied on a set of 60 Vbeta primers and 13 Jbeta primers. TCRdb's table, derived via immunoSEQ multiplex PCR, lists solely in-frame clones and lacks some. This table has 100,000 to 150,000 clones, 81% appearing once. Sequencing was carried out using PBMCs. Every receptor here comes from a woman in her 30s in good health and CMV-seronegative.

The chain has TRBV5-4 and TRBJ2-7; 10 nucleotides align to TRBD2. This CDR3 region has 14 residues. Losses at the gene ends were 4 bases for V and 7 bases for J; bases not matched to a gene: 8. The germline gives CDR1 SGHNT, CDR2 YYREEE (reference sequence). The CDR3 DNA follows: TGTGCCAGCAGCGAGCCGGGACTAGCGCGGGAGCAGTACTTC. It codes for CASSEPGLAREQYF.

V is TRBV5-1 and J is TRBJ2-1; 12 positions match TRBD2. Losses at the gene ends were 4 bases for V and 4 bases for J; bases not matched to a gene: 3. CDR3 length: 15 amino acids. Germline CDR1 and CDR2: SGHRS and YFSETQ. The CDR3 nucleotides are TGCGCCAGCAGCACCCTAGCGGGAGGGTACAATGAGCAGTTCTTC. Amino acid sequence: CASSTLAGGYNEQFF. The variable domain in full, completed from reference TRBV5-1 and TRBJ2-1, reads KAGVTQTPRYLIKTRGQQVTLSCSPISGHRSVSWYQQTPGQGLQFLFEYFSETQRNKGNFPGRFSGRQFSNSRSEMNVSTLELGDSALYLCASSTLAGGYNEQFFGPGTRLTVL.

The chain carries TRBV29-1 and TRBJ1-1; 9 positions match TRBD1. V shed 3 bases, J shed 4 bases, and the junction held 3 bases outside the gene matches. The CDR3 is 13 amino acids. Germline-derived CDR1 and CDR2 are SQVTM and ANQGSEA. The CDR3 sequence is CSVEPTGGTEAFF. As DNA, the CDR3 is TGCAGCGTTGAGCCGACAGGGGGCACTGAAGCTTTCTTT.

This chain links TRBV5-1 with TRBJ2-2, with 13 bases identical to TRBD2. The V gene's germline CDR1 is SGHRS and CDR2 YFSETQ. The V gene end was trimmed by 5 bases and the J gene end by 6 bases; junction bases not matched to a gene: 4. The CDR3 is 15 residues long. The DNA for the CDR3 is TGCGCCAGCAGGTGGACTAGCGGGAGTTCCGGGGAGCTGTTTTTT. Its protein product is CASRWTSGSSGELFF.

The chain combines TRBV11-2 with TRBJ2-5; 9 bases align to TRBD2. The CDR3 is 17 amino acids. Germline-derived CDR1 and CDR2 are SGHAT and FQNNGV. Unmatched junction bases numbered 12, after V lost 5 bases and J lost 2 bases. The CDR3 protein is CASSPGASGIQQETQYF. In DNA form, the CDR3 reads TGTGCCAGCAGCCCTGGCGCTAGCGGGATCCAACAAGAGACCCAGTACTTC.

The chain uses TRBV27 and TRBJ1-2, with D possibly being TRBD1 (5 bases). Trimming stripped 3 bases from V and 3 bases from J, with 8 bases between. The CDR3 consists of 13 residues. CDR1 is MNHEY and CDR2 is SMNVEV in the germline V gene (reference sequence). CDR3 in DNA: TGTGCCAGCAGTTTCCAGGGTGACTATGGCTACACCTTC. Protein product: CASSFQGDYGYTF.

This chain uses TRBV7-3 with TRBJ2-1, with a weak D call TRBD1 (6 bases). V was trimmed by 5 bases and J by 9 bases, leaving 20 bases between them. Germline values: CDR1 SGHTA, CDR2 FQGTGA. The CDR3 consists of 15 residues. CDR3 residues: CASSPRAGVETEQFF. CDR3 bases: TGTGCCAGCAGCCCGCGGGCAGGGGTAGAGACTGAGCAGTTCTTC.

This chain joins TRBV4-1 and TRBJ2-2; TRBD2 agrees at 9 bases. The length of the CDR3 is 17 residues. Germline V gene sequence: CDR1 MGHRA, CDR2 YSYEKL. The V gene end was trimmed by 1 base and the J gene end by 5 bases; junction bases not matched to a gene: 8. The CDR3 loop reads CASSQGRAGGRTGELFF. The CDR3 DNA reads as TGCGCCAGCAGCCAAGGAAGAGCGGGAGGAAGAACCGGGGAGCTGTTTTTT.

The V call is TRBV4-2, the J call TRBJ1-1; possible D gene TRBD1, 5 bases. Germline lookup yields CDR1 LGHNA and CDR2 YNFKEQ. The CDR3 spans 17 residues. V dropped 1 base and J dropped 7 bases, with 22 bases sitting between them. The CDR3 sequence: CASSQGGAGSLTFEAFF. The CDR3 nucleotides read TGTGCCAGCAGCCAAGGAGGAGCAGGGTCCCTCACCTTTGAAGCTTTCTTT.

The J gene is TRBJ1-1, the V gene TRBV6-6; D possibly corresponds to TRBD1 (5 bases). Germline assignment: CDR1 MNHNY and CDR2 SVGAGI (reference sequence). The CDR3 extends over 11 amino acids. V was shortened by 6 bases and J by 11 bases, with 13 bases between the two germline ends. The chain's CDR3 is CASSQTDQAFF. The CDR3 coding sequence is TGTGCCAGCAGCCAGACAGATCAGGCTTTCTTT.

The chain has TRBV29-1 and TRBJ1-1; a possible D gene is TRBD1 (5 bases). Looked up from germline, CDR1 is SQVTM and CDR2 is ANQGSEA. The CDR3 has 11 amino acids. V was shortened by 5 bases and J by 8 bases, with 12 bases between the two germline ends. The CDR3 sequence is CSVPMGGEAFF. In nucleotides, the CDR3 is TGCAGCGTTCCCATGGGGGGAGAAGCTTTCTTT.

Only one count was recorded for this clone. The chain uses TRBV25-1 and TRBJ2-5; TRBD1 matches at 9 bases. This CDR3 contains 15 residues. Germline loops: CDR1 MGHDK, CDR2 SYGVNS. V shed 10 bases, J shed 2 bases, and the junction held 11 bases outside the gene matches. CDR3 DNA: TGTGCCACTCCCGGGACAGGGAGAGGTCAAGAGACCCAGTACTTC. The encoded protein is CATPGTGRGQETQYF.

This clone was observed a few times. The CDR3 bases are TGTGCTAGTGGTTCCCCAAGGGCGGGGGGGCGGAGAGATACGCAGTATTTT. It is translated as CASGSPRAGGRRDTQYF. The chain links TRBV12-5 to TRBJ2-3; 9 bases match TRBD2. From germline, CDR1 is LGHNT and CDR2 FRNRAP. With 4 bases clipped from V and 5 bases from J, the junction kept 13 bases outside the gene matches. The CDR3 has 17 amino acids.

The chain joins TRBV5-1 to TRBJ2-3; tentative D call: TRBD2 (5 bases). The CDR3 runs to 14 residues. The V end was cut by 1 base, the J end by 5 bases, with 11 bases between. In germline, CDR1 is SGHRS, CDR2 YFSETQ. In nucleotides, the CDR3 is TGCGCCAGCAGCTTGTCAAGCGGTGGAGATACGCAGTATTTT. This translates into CASSLSSGGDTQYF.

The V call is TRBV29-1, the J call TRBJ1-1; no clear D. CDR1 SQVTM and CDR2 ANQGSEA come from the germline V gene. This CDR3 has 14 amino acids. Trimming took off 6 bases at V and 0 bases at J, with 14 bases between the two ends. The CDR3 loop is CSVERQAMNTEAFF. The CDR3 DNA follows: TGCAGCGTGGAAAGACAAGCCATGAACACTGAAGCTTTCTTT.

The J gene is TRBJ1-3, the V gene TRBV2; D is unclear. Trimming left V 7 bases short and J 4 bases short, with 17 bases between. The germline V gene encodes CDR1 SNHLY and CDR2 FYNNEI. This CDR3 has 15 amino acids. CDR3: CASNGPPSVGNTIYF. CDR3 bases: TGTGCCAGCAATGGGCCGCCGTCTGTCGGAAACACCATATATTTT.

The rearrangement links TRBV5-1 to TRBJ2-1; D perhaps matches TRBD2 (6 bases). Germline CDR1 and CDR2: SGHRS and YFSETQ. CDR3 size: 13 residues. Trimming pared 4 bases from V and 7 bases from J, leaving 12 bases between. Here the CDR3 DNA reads TGCGCCAGCAGCGTTGGAAGCGGGAATGAGCAGTTCTTC. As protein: CASSVGSGNEQFF.

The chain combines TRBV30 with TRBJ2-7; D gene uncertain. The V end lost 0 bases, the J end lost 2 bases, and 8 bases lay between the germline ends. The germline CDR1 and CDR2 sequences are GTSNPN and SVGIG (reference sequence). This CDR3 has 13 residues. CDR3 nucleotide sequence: TGTGCCTGGAGTGTGGGCAGAACCTACGAGCAGTACTTC. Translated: CAWSVGRTYEQYF.

CDR3 region: CASSIGLESYTF. In DNA form, the CDR3 reads TGTGCCAGTAGTATCGGTCTAGAAAGCTACACCTTC. The rearrangement uses TRBV19 and TRBJ1-2; no clear D. The V gene lost 3 bases and the J gene lost 9 bases, with 11 bases spanning the gap. The CDR3 totals 12 residues. Germline lookup yields CDR1 LNHDA and CDR2 SQIVND (reference sequence).

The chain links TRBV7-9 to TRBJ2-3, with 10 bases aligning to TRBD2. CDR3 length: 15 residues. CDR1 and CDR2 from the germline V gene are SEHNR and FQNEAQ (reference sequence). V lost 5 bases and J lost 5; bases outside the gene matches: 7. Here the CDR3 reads CASSPLAGLGDTQYF. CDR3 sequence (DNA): TGTGCCAGCAGCCCACTAGCGGGACTTGGAGATACGCAGTATTTT.

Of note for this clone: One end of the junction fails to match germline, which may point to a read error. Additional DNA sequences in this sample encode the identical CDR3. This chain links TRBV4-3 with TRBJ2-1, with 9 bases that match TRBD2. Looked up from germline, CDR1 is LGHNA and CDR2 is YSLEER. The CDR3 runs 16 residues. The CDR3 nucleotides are TGCGCCAGTAGCCAAGATTCGGCGGGAGGGTACAATGAGCAGTTCTTC. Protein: CASSQDSAGGYNEQFF.

CDR3 protein: CASTGAHEQYF. DNA for the CDR3: TGTGCCAGCACAGGGGCCCACGAGCAGTACTTC. This chain connects TRBV7-2 to TRBJ2-7; perhaps TRBD1 as D (6 bases). V was trimmed by 7 bases and J by 5 bases, leaving 9 bases between them. CDR1 SGHTA and CDR2 FQGNSA come from the germline V gene. This CDR3 contains 11 residues.